Described below is a single TCR beta chain sequence and its context. Its target antigen remains unknown. No base qualities exist here, and no much larger clone lies one base off it. According to the germline V gene, CDR1 reads MNHNS and CDR2 reads SASEGT. Including cysteine and phenylalanine, the CDR3 has 15 amino acids. Only the CDR3 DNA stays, 45 bases, in frame from base 1. Cut back by 2 bases and 2 bases, the V and J ends lie 10 bases apart. Healthy HIV-negative adults with no recently reported acute infections or vaccinations were included as donors. All donors were Caucasian adults living in Nashville, Tennessee, USA. CD4+ T cells were enriched by magnetic negative selection; naive cells were then positively selected on CD45RA, and the negative fraction formed the memory subset. Blood was obtained by leukapheresis, after which PBMCs were separated by Ficoll-Histopaque density gradient centrifugation and cryopreserved in liquid nitrogen vapor phase. Analytical flow cytometry was used to check the purity and quantity of every magnetically sorted T cell population. Genomic DNA was isolated from every sorted fraction and measured by UV absorbance on a Nanodrop 2000c.

This sample is drawn from a study of shared clonotypes between healthy human individuals (dated by TCRdb to 2018 to 2020). As for the study more broadly: A couple of women and three men aged 18 to 49 years were included in the cohort. Between about 0.9 and 10 billion PBMCs per donor were obtained by leukapheresis. For each donor, CD4 naive and CD4 memory were each given three plates, CD8 naive was given two plates, and CD8 memory was given one plate. To increase sequencing depth and limit assay-specific biases, TCR repertoire library preparation and sequencing were carried out by different laboratories using diverse techniques. To estimate repertoire size and how much clonotypes are shared between individuals, the study performed deep sequencing of blood TCR repertoires from about five healthy adults. What the research found in general, with its limitations: Roughly 5% of naive CD4, more than 3% of naive CD8, approximately 2% of memory CD4, and roughly 0.4% of memory CD8 clonotypes were shared across a handful of donors. The small number of donors limited the genetic and exposure-history diversity represented. Estimated clonotype richness was generally larger for naive than for memory subsets. Only blood was sampled, and tissue TCR repertoires likely differ from those in blood. Compared with non-shared clonotypes, the clonotypes found in all four sorted-subset donors had higher generation probabilities. Pairwise subsampling indicated that sequencing depth was expected to affect the degree of clonotype sharing among donors. Rarefaction of sorted-subset datasets indicated incomplete sequencing despite the large sequencing depth.

Using the deep immunoSEQ assay, multiplex PCR amplified TCR CDR3 regions from genomic DNA. Extracted genomic DNA from each cell subset was spread evenly across all wells of several immunoSEQ 96-well plates, with each plate serving as a replicate. Each replicate PCR for sorted subsets received around 0.2 ug genomic DNA, equal to tens of thousands of T cell genomes. Purified libraries were quantified with a Qubit 3.0 fluorometer, sized on a Bioanalyzer 2100, and re-quantified with the KAPA Library Quantification kit. Every immunoSEQ 96-well plate was sequenced on a dedicated single-read 150-cycle Illumina NextSeq 550 flow cell. The authors' pipeline ran thus. Because the immunoSEQ output held only junctional sequences and lacked quality scores, the filtering could not match the filtering applied to full-length reads. Sequences were annotated with PyIR, a Python wrapper for IgBLAST v1.9, and V/J genes and CDR3 were assigned using IMGT germline references. Reads with weak V/J assignments (E-value above 1e-6), missing CDR3, stop codons, out-of-frame junctions, or ambiguous translated residues were removed. V3J clonotypes were defined as sequences sharing the same inferred V gene, J gene, and CDR3 amino acid sequence. Percentage overlap between repertoires was calculated by dividing the number of shared unique clonotypes by the size of the smaller repertoire. Three approaches were used to assess repertoire richness: RTK rarefaction, the Chao1 estimator, and Recon v2.1 estimates of unobserved clonotypes. Generation probabilities for all TCRbeta clonotypes obtained by the gDNA method from a handful of donors were computed using OLGA. TCRdb's version of the immuneACCESS table is confined to in-frame rearrangements and falls short of the full clone set. An unresolved V gene accounts for under half of the shortfall where checked; the remainder is of unknown origin. V and J calls plus clone size are reproduced from that table; the DNA served to infer D and trimming. In this sample the table shows 2 million to 2.5 million clones, 85% to 95% of which occur a single time. The ten largest clonotypes hold under 0.15% of the sample.

This receptor was identified in a man aged 18 to 35 in good health. The sample taken for sequencing was naive CD4+ T cells sorted from blood. The label giving this sample's cell subset or site can be read as: CD45RA+ positively selected. The sequence joins TRBV6-1 to TRBJ1-5, with the D gene not clear enough to name. Here the CDR3 is given as CASSELRLGNQPQHF. The DNA sequence is given as TGTGCCAGCAGTGAATTGCGTCTGGGCAATCAGCCCCAGCATTTT.